Listed here are 18 T cell receptor beta chains from one sample, sequenced in a study of brain T cells in children with intractable seizures. Time point: blood from clinic visit 5 months post-surgery; TSC patient then seizure free. Assay used: immunoSEQ multiplex PCR; TCRdb lists only in-frame clones, some missing. The table shows about 340,000 clones, with over 90% occurring only once. Here the sequenced sample was peripheral blood, taken about 5 months after surgery. These receptors were obtained from a boy younger than two with tuberous sclerosis and intractable seizures.

The chain couples TRBV5-1 to TRBJ2-7; 7 nucleotides line up with TRBD2. The CDR3 is 13 residues long. With 3 bases clipped from V and 5 bases from J, the junction kept 5 bases outside the gene matches. Germline V CDR1 and CDR2: SGHRS, YFSETQ. DNA of the CDR3: TGCGCCAGCAGCTCGTCCGGGACTAACGAGCAGTACTTC. Residues: CASSSSGTNEQYF.

The CDR3 region is CASGSGSYEQYF. The DNA for the CDR3 is TGTGCCAGTGGGAGCGGATCCTACGAGCAGTACTTC. J is TRBJ2-7 and V is TRBV9; D is perhaps TRBD2 (5 bases). The CDR3 covers 12 residues. V lost 8 bases to trimming and J lost 1 base, with 10 bases between them. Germline CDR1 SGDLS, CDR2 YYNGEE.

The genes are TRBV6-6 and TRBJ1-3; D not resolved. The length of the CDR3 is 14 residues. V was trimmed by 5 bases and J by 0 bases, leaving 8 bases between them. In germline, CDR1 is MNHNY, CDR2 SVGAGI (reference sequence). CDR3 bases: TGTGCCAGCAGTATCGACCTCTCTGGAAACACCATATATTTT. Its protein is CASSIDLSGNTIYF.

The chain links TRBV19 to TRBJ2-1; possibly TRBD1 for D (5 bases). V was pared by 7 bases and J by 7 bases, with 8 bases between. Germline loops: CDR1 LNHDA, CDR2 SQIVND (reference sequence). The CDR3 runs 11 residues. DNA for the CDR3: TGTGCCAGTATTAGGGGTAATGAGCAGTTCTTC. Translated, it gives CASIRGNEQFF.

The chain links TRBV6-6 to TRBJ2-7; no reliable D call. The CDR3 contains 16 residues. The V end lost 4 bases, the J end lost 3 bases, and 19 bases lay between the germline ends. In germline, CDR1 is MNHNY, CDR2 SVGAGI (reference sequence). CDR3 DNA sequence: TGTGCCAGCAGTTCCACGGGCAGGCCCTTGAGCTACGAGCAGTACTTC. Its protein is CASSSTGRPLSYEQYF.

V is TRBV2 and J is TRBJ1-2; the D is unclear. Germline V CDR1 and CDR2: SNHLY, FYNNEI. Trimming pared 6 bases from V and 0 bases from J, leaving 8 bases between. The CDR3 loop spans 13 amino acids. In DNA form, the CDR3 reads TGTGCCAGCAGCGTTACGGCTAACTATGGCTACACCTTC. Translation: CASSVTANYGYTF.

V usage is TRBV9 and J usage is TRBJ2-1; a weak D match, TRBD1 (6 bases). Germline assignment: CDR1 SGDLS and CDR2 YYNGEE. The CDR3 runs 14 residues. V was pared by 7 bases and J by 5 bases, with 16 bases between. In DNA form, the CDR3 reads TGTGCCAGCTCCCTTAGGGGGTGGGACAATGAGCAGTTCTTC. Protein: CASSLRGWDNEQFF.

The genes are TRBV6-5 and TRBJ2-7; D may match TRBD1 or TRBD2 (5 bases each). The CDR3 totals 15 residues. CDR1 and CDR2 from the germline V gene are MNHEY and SVGAGI. Between the trimmed V and J ends, which lost 5 bases and 1 base, there was a span of 15 bases. The chain's CDR3 is CASSPGTPQSYEQYF. The CDR3 nucleotides are TGTGCCAGCAGTCCCGGGACCCCACAATCCTACGAGCAGTACTTC.

The chain links TRBV19 to TRBJ2-3; D may be TRBD2 (6 bases). V lost 5 bases and J 6 bases, leaving 12 bases between the germline ends. The germline V gene encodes CDR1 LNHDA and CDR2 SQIVND (reference sequence). The CDR3 length is 13 residues. CDR3 sequence: CASSDYGGDTQYF. The CDR3 coding sequence is TGTGCCAGTAGTGATTACGGGGGTGATACGCAGTATTTT.

The chain couples TRBV4-1 to TRBJ2-1; TRBD2 is a possible D gene (6 bases). Germline-derived CDR1 and CDR2 are MGHRA and YSYEKL. The V gene lost 3 bases and the J gene lost 2 bases, with 14 bases spanning the gap. The CDR3 is made up of 16 amino acids. As DNA, the CDR3 is TGCGCCAGCAGCCAGGTTAGCGGATCCCCCTACAATGAGCAGTTCTTC. Translating it yields CASSQVSGSPYNEQFF.

Comments on this clone: The sample has other DNA sequences that encode this CDR3 too. This chain joins TRBV7-2 and TRBJ2-5; 8 nucleotides agree with TRBD2. The germline V gene has CDR1 SGHTA and CDR2 FQGNSA. The V gene end was trimmed by 3 bases and the J gene end by 1 base; junction bases not matched to a gene: 1. This CDR3 spans 14 amino acids. The CDR3: CASSFSGGQETQYF. The CDR3 DNA is TGTGCCAGCAGCTTCAGCGGGGGCCAAGAGACCCAGTACTTC.

The chain is built from TRBV5-6 and TRBJ1-2; D is uncertain. Trimming shortened V by 0 bases and J by 5 bases, and 11 bases separated the two germline ends. The CDR3 has 14 amino acids. CDR1 SGHDT and CDR2 YYEEEE come from the germline V gene. The CDR3 DNA sequence: TGTGCCAGCAGCTTGGATATAGGCAGTTATGGCTACACCTTC. Translation: CASSLDIGSYGYTF. The entire variable domain, with the rest obtained from reference TRBV5-6 and TRBJ1-2, is as follows: DAGVTQSPTHLIKTRGQQVTLRCSPKSGHDTVSWYQQALGQGPQFIFQYYEEEERQRGNFPDRFSGHQFPNYSSELNVNALLLGDSALYLCASSLDIGSYGYTFGSGTRLTVV.

V gene TRBV19 combines with J gene TRBJ2-7; the D gene could be TRBD1 or TRBD2 (5 bases each). Germline V CDR1 and CDR2: LNHDA, SQIVND (reference sequence). Between the trimmed V and J ends, which lost 6 bases and 5 bases, there was a span of 20 bases. The CDR3 has 15 residues. This chain's CDR3 is CASRIGDGPPDEQYF. CDR3 DNA: TGTGCCAGTAGGATTGGGGACGGACCTCCCGACGAGCAGTACTTC.

V usage is TRBV30 and J usage is TRBJ2-7, with TRBD2 matching over 9 bases. V dropped 2 bases and J dropped 0; count of bases not matched to a gene: 2. CDR3 size: 14 residues. CDR1 and CDR2 (germline): GTSNPN, SVGIG (reference sequence). The CDR3 DNA reads TGTGCCTGGAGTAAGCGGGGGGACTCCTACGAGCAGTACTTC. Translated: CAWSKRGDSYEQYF.

V is TRBV6-5 and J is TRBJ1-1; the D gene is possibly TRBD1 (5 bases). Trimming removed 6 bases from V and 2 bases from J, with 13 bases in between. This CDR3 spans 14 amino acids. Looked up from germline, CDR1 is MNHEY and CDR2 is SVGAGI. The chain's CDR3 is CASRKGTGNTEAFF. The CDR3 nucleotides are TGTGCCAGCAGAAAAGGGACGGGAAACACTGAAGCTTTCTTT.

The V and J genes are TRBV5-1 and TRBJ2-5; 7 bases line up with TRBD1. The germline gives CDR1 SGHRS, CDR2 YFSETQ. The length of the CDR3 is 14 residues. V dropped 2 bases and J dropped 5; count of bases not matched to a gene: 6. The DNA of the CDR3 is TGCGCCAGCAGCTTCGAGGGGGCGTCGGAGACCCAGTACTTC. It codes for CASSFEGASETQYF.

The V gene is TRBV24-1, the J gene TRBJ2-3; D unresolved. CDR3 length equals 12 residues. V was clipped by 3 bases and J by 6 bases, with 6 bases between them. Germline V gene lookup returns CDR1 KGHDR and CDR2 SFDVKD. The chain's CDR3 is CATSDRMDTQYF. The DNA of the CDR3 is TGTGCCACCAGTGATCGTATGGATACGCAGTATTTT.

The chain employs TRBV11-2 and TRBJ2-3; D gene uncertain. Trimming removed 1 base from V and 5 bases from J, with 4 bases in between. Looked up from germline, CDR1 is SGHAT and CDR2 is FQNNGV. CDR3 length equals 12 residues. CDR3 region: CASSLGIDTQYF. CDR3 bases: TGTGCCAGCAGCTTAGGTATAGATACGCAGTATTTT.